This TCR beta chain was sequenced for a study of control samples from healthy donors and cancer patients. Libraries were prepared by immunoSEQ multiplex PCR; TCRdb keeps only in-frame clonotypes and omits some of them. The sample lists more than 120,000 clones; approximately 92% were seen once. Trimming at V came to 2 bases and at J to 8 bases, leaving 11 bases not matched to a gene. Germline V gene sequence: CDR1 MNHEY, CDR2 SMNVEV (reference sequence). The CDR3 is made up of 18 amino acids. This TCR came from a man aged 25-40 years in good health. The genes are TRBV27 and TRBJ2-1; 14 nucleotides match TRBD2. The sample was blood. The CDR3 nucleotides read TGTGCCAGCAGTTTACTCCGACTAGCGGGGGGGATTAGGGATGAGCAGTTCTTC. Translating it yields CASSLLRLAGGIRDEQFF.